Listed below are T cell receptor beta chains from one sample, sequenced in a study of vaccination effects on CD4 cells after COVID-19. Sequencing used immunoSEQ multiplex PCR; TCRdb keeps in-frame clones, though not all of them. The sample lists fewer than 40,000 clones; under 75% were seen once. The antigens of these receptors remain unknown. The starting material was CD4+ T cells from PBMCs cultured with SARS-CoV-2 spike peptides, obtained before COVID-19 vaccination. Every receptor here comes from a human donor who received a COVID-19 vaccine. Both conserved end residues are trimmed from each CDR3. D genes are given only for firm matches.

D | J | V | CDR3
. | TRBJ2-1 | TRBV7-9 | ASSLERGEQF
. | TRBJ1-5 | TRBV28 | ASSHWSRTEDGNQPQH
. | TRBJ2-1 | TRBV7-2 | ASSPHRGSNEQF
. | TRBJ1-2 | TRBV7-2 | ASIGIGISGGYT
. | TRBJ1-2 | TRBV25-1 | ASSDDGVGRVDGYT
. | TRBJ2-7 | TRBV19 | ASSMGRTPYYEQY
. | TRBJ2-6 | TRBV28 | ASSLGSSGANVLT
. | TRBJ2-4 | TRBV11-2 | ASSLPGRGGIQY
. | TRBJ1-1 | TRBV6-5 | ASSWERAPNTEAF
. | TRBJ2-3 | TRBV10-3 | AISGNTGTSTDTQY
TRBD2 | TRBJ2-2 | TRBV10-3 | AALVAGGSTGELF
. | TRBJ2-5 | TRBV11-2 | ASSLVAGEGTQY
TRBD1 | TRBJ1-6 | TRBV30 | AWDRGSPLH
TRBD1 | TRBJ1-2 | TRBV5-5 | ASSLGEGQGSDGYT
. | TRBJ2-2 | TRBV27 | ASSLNGHGTSLNTGELF
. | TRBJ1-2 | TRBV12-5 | ATPWGDYGYT
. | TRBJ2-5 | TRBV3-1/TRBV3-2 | ASSHLVQGKETQY
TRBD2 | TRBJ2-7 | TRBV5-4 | ASSHTSGGADYEQY
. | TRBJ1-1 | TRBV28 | ASRDTLMNTEAF
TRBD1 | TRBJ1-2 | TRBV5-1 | ASSRQGGHYGYT
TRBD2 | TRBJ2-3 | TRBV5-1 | ASSSGTSGSTDTQY
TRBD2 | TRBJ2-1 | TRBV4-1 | ASSLSSGRNYNEQF
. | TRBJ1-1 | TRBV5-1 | ASSLRGPNTEAF
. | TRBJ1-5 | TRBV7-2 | ASSPGVGGSQPQH
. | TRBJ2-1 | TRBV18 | ASSPTGNEQF
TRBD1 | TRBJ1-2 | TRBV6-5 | ASSYTGDYGYT
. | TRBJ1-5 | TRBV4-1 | ASSPMVEGVRYRPQH
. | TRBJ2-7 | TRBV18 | ASSPNRVDEQY
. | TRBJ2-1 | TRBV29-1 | SVARGSYNEQF
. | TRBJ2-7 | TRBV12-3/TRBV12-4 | ASSLSVGHEQY
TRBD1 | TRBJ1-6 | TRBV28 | ASRTGGSSYNSPLH
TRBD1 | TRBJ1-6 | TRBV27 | ASSIRQGVNSPLH
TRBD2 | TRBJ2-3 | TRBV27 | ASPIPASGGPTDTQY
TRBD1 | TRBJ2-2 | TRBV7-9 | ASSRQGIGELF
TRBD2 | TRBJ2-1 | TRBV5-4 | ASSGRGGAGEQF
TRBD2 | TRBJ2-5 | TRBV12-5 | ASGLKLAETQY
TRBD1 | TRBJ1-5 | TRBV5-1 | ASSRDRGNNQPQH
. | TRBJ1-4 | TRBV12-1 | ASIPHEKLF
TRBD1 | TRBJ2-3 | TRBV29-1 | SVDGTASTDTQY
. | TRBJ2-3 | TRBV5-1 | ASSTRTPTDTQY
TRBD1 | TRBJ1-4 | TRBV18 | ASSPRQGNGEKLF
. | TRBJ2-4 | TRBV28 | ASNMAGQNIQY
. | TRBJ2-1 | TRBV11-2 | ASSLKGPQDNEQF
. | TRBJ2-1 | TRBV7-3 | ASSLDPLDNEQF
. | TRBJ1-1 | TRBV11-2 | ASSPRGITEAF
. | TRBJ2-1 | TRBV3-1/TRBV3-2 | ASSQGWDLTNEQF
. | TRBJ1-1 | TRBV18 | ASSREQFAAF
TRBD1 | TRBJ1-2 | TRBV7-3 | ASSLRGSGTGNGYT
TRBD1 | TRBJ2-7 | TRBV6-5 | ASSYSAGQGLDEQY
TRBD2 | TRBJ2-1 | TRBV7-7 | ASSPNPSGGYNEQF